This is a list of T cell receptor beta chains from one sample in a study of shared clonotypes between healthy human individuals. Assay: immunoSEQ multiplex PCR; the TCRdb copy retains only in-frame clones and omits some. The data contain 2 million or so clones, about 95% of them seen just once; the ten biggest clones take up 0.85% to 1.2%. Sequencing input: naive CD8+ T cells sorted from blood. Receptors originate from a young man in good health. Each CDR3 is given with its conserved first and last residue. Fields, in order: clone size, V gene, D gene, J gene, CDR3 length, CDR3 DNA, CDR3 protein. D genes are given only for firm matches. Size is omitted from some rows. Given values are once, few, many or a class for expanded clones.

once	TRBV2	TRBD1	TRBJ1-5	15	TGTGCCAGCAGTGATCCAGGACAGGGTTCTCAGCCCCAGCATTTT	CASSDPGQGSQPQHF
NA	TRBV7-6	TRBD1	TRBJ1-2	15	TGTGCCAGCAGCTTAGGCCCCAACAGGGGGGGTGGCTACACCTTC	CASSLGPNRGGGYTF
once	TRBV25-1	NA	TRBJ2-5	17	TGTGCCAGCAGTATGGGGGGCGGCTTGATAGGCCAAGAGACCCAGTACTTC	CASSMGGGLIGQETQYF
NA	TRBV12-5	TRBD1	TRBJ2-2	15	TGTGCTAGTGGTTTGGGACAGGGAAACACCGGGGAGCTGTTTTTT	CASGLGQGNTGELFF
NA	TRBV7-8	NA	TRBJ2-5	13	TGTGCCAGCAGCTTAACGGCGGGAGAGACCCAGTACTTC	CASSLTAGETQYF
NA	TRBV6-1	TRBD1	TRBJ2-2	15	TGTGCCAGCAGTAGGACAGGGGCCATAGCCGGGGAGCTGTTTTTT	CASSRTGAIAGELFF
NA	TRBV9	TRBD1	TRBJ1-1	14	TGTGCCAGCAGCACGGACAGGGGGCTCGATGAAGCTTTCTTT	CASSTDRGLDEAFF
NA	TRBV13	NA	TRBJ2-5	13	TGTGCCAGCAGCTTAGACAGGGAAGAGACCCAGTACTTC	CASSLDREETQYF
NA	TRBV7-9	NA	TRBJ2-1	13	TGTGCCAGCAGCACCCGGCTGTCTGGTGAGCAGTTCTTC	CASSTRLSGEQFF
NA	TRBV9	NA	TRBJ2-2	16	TGTGCCAGCAGCTTCCACAGGGTGCAGGGCACCGGGGAGCTGTTTTTT	CASSFHRVQGTGELFF
NA	TRBV9	NA	TRBJ2-1	14	TGTGCCAGCAGCGGAGGGACATATCTGGATGAGCAGTTCTTC	CASSGGTYLDEQFF
NA	TRBV19	NA	TRBJ1-1	15	TGTGCCAGTAGTATAGGTCCGGGAATGAACACTGAAGCTTTCTTT	CASSIGPGMNTEAFF
NA	TRBV25-1	NA	TRBJ1-6	14	TGTGCCAGCAGTGACCGCCGTTATAATTCACCCCTCCACTTT	CASSDRRYNSPLHF
NA	TRBV10-1	NA	TRBJ1-2	16	TGCGCCAGCAGTGAGGGAGGGCAGGGAGTTTTCTATGGCTACACCTTC	CASSEGGQGVFYGYTF
NA	TRBV4-3	TRBD1	TRBJ2-7	16	TGCGCCAGCAGCCAATATGGGACAGGAACTACCTACGAGCAGTACTTC	CASSQYGTGTTYEQYF
NA	TRBV7-9	NA	TRBJ2-7	13	TGTGCCAGCAGCCCGGGCGGAAGGTACGAGCAGTACTTC	CASSPGGRYEQYF
once	TRBV6-5	TRBD1	TRBJ2-7	16	TGTGCCAGCAGTTACTCGTCGGGACAGAAGGGGTACGAGCAGTACTTC	CASSYSSGQKGYEQYF
once	TRBV6-5	NA	TRBJ2-7	14	TGTGCCAGCAGTTATCAGGAGGAGGGCTACGAGCAGTACTTC	CASSYQEEGYEQYF
NA	TRBV27	NA	TRBJ1-1	13	TGTGCCAGCAGCTCCGGAGTTTACACTGAAGCTTTCTTT	CASSSGVYTEAFF
NA	TRBV6-5	NA	TRBJ1-4	14	TGTGCCAGCAGTACGCAGGGAAATAATGAAAAACTGTTTTTT	CASSTQGNNEKLFF
NA	TRBV27	NA	TRBJ2-6	16	TGTGCCACCCGCACCTCAACAGGCTCTGGGGCCAACGTCCTGACTTTC	CATRTSTGSGANVLTF
NA	TRBV7-9	NA	TRBJ1-2	14	TGTGCCAGCAGCTCGGGTCCGGACCCCACCTCCTACACCTTC	CASSSGPDPTSYTF
NA	TRBV7-9	NA	TRBJ2-5	15	TGTGCCAGCAGCTTAGCCCCACAGATTCAAGAGACCCAGTACTTC	CASSLAPQIQETQYF
once	TRBV27	NA	TRBJ2-7	13	TGTGCCAGCAGTTTAACAGGGAACTACGAGCAGTACTTC	CASSLTGNYEQYF
once	TRBV7-3	TRBD2	TRBJ2-1	15	TGTGCCAGCAGCCTACTAGCGGGGGGCCTCCATGAGCAGTTCTTC	CASSLLAGGLHEQFF
NA	TRBV7-9	TRBD1	TRBJ1-6	16	TGTGCCAGCAGCCCAGGGACAGAAAATCTAAATTCACCCCTCCACTTT	CASSPGTENLNSPLHF
NA	TRBV27	NA	TRBJ2-1	16	TGTGCCAGCAGTTTATCCGCGGCAGGGCGGTACAATGAGCAGTTCTTC	CASSLSAAGRYNEQFF
NA	TRBV2	TRBD2	TRBJ2-1	18	TGTGCCAGCAGTGAAGGTCCTGGCGGGGGGAGCTCCTACAATGAGCAGTTCTTC	CASSEGPGGGSSYNEQFF
NA	TRBV13	NA	TRBJ2-2	12	TGTGCCAGCAGCTTAGAGGTCGGGGAGCTGTTTTTT	CASSLEVGELFF
few	TRBV30	NA	TRBJ1-2	14	TGTGCCTGGACCCACTCAGGAGGGGGGTATGGCTACACCTTC	CAWTHSGGGYGYTF
NA	TRBV7-6	NA	TRBJ1-5	15	TGTGCCAGCAGCTCAGAGTTGGGTGGGGGTCAGCCCCAGCATTTT	CASSSELGGGQPQHF
NA	TRBV2	TRBD1	TRBJ2-5	14	TGTGCCAGCGGCCCACAGGGGGATGAGGAGACCCAGTACTTC	CASGPQGDEETQYF
NA	TRBV4-3	NA	TRBJ1-2	16	TGCGCCAGCAGCCAAGATGGAGCAGTTTCTACACATGGCTACACCTTC	CASSQDGAVSTHGYTF
NA	TRBV30	NA	TRBJ1-5	13	TGTGCCTGGACGGAGTATAGCAATCAGCCCCAGCATTTT	CAWTEYSNQPQHF
NA	TRBV6-4	NA	TRBJ1-2	17	TGTGCCAGCAGTGAGTTTCCGGCAGGGTTTAATAACTATGGCTACACCTTC	CASSEFPAGFNNYGYTF
once	TRBV2	NA	TRBJ2-3	16	TGTGCCAGCAGTGGGGATTCGAAGGGGGGCACAGATACGCAGTATTTT	CASSGDSKGGTDTQYF
NA	TRBV18	TRBD1	TRBJ2-6	20	TGTGCCAGCTCACCTACGAAGGGGACAGACCATCCTACTGGGGCCAACGTCCTGACTTTC	CASSPTKGTDHPTGANVLTF
NA	TRBV6-6	NA	TRBJ2-7	13	TGTGCCAGCAGTTACTCACATACCTACGAGCAGTACTTC	CASSYSHTYEQYF
NA	TRBV6-5	NA	TRBJ2-5	14	TGTGCCAGCAGTTACGTCGGCGGAAAAGAGACCCAGTACTTC	CASSYVGGKETQYF
NA	TRBV6-5	TRBD1	TRBJ2-7	15	TGTGCCAGCAGTTACGAGACAGGGGGTCCCTACGAGCAGTACTTC	CASSYETGGPYEQYF
NA	TRBV29-1	NA	TRBJ2-3	10	TGCAGCGTTGCAGAAGATACGCAGTATTTT	CSVAEDTQYF
few	TRBV5-6	TRBD1	TRBJ2-1	15	TGTGCCAGCAGCTTGGGAGACAGGGGGTTCAATGAGCAGTTCTTC	CASSLGDRGFNEQFF
NA	TRBV6-5	TRBD1	TRBJ2-1	15	TGTGCCAGCAGTCACAGGGAGACAGGGTACAATGAGCAGTTCTTC	CASSHRETGYNEQFF
NA	TRBV5-6	TRBD1	TRBJ2-2	16	TGTGCCAGCAGCCCACGACAGGGCCGATACACCGGGGAGCTGTTTTTT	CASSPRQGRYTGELFF
NA	TRBV11-2	NA	TRBJ2-3	17	TGTGCCAGCAGCCCCCCCAGGGACGGGCCTAGCACAGATACGCAGTATTTT	CASSPPRDGPSTDTQYF